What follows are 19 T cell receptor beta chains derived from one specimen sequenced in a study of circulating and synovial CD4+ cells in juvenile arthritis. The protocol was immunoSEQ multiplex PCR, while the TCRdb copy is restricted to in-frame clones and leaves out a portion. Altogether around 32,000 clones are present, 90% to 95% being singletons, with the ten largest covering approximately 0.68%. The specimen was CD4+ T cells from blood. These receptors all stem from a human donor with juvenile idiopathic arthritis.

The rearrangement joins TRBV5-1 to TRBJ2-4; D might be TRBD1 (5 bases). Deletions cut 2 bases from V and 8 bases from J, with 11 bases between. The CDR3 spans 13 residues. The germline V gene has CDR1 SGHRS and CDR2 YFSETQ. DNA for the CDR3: TGCGCCAGCAGCTTACGGAAAGGGGACATTCAGTACTTC. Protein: CASSLRKGDIQYF.

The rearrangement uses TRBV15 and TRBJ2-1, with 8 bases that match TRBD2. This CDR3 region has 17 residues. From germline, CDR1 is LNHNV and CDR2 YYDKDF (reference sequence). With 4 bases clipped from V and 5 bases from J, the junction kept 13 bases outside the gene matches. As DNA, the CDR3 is TGTGCCACCAGCACCACCGGGGGGGCTCCCCAAAACAATGAGCAGTTCTTC. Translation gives CATSTTGGAPQNNEQFF.

The CDR3 protein is CSAVGARGSGANVLTF. CDR3 sequence (DNA): TGCAGCGCGGTGGGAGCGCGTGGCTCTGGGGCCAACGTCCTGACTTTC. This sequence joins TRBV29-1 and TRBJ2-6; D is possibly TRBD2 (5 bases). This CDR3 is built from 16 residues. V shed 7 bases and J shed 0 bases, with 16 bases lying between them. Germline V gene lookup returns CDR1 SQVTM and CDR2 ANQGSEA.

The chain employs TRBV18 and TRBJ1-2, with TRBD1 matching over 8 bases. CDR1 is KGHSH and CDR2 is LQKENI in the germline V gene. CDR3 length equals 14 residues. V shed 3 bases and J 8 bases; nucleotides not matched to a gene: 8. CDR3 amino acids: CASSPPGQGDGYTF. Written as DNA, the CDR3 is TGTGCCAGCTCACCGCCCGGACAGGGAGACGGCTACACCTTC.

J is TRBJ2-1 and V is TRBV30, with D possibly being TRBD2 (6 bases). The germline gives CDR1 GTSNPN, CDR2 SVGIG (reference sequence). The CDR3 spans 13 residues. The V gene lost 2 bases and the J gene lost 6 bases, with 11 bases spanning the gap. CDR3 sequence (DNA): TGTGCCTGGAGTCTACTAGCCGCCAATGAGCAGTTCTTC. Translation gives CAWSLLAANEQFF.

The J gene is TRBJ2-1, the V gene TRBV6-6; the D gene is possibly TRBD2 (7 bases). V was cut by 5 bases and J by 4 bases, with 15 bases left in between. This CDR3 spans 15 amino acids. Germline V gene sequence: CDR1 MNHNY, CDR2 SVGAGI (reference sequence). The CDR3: CASSPTGGAYNEQFF. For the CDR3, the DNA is TGTGCCAGCAGTCCCACGGGGGGCGCATACAATGAGCAGTTCTTC.

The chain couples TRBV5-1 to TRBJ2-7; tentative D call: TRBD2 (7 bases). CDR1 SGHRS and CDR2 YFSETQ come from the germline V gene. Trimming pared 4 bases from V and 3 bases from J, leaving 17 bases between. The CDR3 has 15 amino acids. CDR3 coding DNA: TGCGCCAGCAGCCCCTCGACGGGGGGCGACTACGAGCAGTACTTC. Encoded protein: CASSPSTGGDYEQYF.

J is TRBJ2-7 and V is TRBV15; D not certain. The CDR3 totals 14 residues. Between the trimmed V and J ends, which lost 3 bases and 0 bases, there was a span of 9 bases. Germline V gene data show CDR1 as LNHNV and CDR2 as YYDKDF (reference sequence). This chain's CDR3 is CATSREPDSYEQYF. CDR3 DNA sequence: TGTGCCACCAGCAGGGAGCCAGACTCCTACGAGCAGTACTTC.

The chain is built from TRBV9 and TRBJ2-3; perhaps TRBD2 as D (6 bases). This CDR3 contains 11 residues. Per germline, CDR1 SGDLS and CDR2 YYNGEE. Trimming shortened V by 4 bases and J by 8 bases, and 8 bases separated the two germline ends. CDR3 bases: TGTGCCAGCAGCCCGGGAGTTACGCAGTATTTT. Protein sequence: CASSPGVTQYF.

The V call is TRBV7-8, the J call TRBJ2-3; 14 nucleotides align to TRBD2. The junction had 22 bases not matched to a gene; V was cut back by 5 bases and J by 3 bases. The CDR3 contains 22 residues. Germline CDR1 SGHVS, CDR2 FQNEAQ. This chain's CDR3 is CASSGGLAGGGPRFGRTDTQYF. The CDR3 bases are TGTGCCAGCAGCGGCGGACTAGCGGGAGGAGGGCCGAGGTTTGGTCGTACAGATACGCAGTATTTT.

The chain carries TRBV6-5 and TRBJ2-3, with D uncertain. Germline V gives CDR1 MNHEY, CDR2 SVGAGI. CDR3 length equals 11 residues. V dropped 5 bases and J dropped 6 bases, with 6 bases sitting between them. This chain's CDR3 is CASSEADTQYF. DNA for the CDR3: TGTGCCAGCAGTGAGGCCGATACGCAGTATTTT.

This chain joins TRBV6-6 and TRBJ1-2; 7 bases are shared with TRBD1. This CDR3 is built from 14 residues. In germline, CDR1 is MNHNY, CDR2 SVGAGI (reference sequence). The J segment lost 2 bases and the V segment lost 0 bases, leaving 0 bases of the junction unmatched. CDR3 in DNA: TGTGCCAGCAGTTACTCAGGGGGCAACTATGGCTACACCTTC. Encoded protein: CASSYSGGNYGYTF.

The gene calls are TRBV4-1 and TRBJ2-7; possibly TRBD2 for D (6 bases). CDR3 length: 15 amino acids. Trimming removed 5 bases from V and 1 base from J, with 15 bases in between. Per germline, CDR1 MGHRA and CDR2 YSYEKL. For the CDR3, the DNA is TGCGCCAGCAGCTCTCCGGGACTGACGTCCTACGAGCAGTACTTC. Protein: CASSSPGLTSYEQYF.

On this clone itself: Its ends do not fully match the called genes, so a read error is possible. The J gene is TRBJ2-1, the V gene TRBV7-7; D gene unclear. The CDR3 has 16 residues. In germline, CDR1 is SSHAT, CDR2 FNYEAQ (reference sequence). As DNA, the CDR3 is TGTGCTAGCAGCTTAGATCATCCAGGCCTCAACAATGAGCAGTTCTTC. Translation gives CASSLDHPGLNNEQFF.

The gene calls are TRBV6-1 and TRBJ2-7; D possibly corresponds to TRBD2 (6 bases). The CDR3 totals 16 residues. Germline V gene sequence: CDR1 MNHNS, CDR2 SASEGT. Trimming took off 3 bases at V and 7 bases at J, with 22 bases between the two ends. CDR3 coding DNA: TGTGCCAGCAGTGACCAACCGGGGACTCTTGGGTCGGAGCAGTACTTC. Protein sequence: CASSDQPGTLGSEQYF.

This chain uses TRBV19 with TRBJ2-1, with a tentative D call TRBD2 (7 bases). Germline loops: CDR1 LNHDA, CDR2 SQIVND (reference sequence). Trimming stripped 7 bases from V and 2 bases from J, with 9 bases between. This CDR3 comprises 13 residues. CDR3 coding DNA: TGTGCCAGTACGGGGGGCCCCTACAATGAGCAGTTCTTC. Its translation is CASTGGPYNEQFF.

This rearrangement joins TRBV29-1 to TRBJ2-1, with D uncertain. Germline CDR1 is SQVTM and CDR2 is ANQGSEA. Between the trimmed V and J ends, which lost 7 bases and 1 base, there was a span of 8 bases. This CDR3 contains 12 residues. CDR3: CSALSSYNEQFF. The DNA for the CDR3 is TGCAGCGCCCTTAGTTCCTACAATGAGCAGTTCTTC.

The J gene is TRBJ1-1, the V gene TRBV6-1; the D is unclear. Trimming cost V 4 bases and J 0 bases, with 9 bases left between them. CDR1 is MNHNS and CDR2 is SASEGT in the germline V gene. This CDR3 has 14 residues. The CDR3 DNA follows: TGTGCCAGCAGTGTAGCAGCCATGAACACTGAAGCTTTCTTT. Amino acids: CASSVAAMNTEAFF.

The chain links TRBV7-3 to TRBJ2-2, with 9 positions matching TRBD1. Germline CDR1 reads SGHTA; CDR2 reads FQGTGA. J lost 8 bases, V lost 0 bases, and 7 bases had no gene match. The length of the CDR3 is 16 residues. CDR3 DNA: TGTGCCAGCAGCTTAACTCAGGACAGGGGCTCTGGGGAGCTGTTTTTT. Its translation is CASSLTQDRGSGELFF.